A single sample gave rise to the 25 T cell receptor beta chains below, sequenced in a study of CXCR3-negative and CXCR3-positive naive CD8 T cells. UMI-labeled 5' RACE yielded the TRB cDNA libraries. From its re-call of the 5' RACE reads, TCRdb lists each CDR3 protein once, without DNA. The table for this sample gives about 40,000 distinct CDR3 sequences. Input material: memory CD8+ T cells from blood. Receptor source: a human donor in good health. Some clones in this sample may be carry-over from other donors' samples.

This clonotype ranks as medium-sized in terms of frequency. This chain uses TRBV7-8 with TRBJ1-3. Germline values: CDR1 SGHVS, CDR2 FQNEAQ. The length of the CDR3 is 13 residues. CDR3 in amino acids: CASNPGSGNTIYF.

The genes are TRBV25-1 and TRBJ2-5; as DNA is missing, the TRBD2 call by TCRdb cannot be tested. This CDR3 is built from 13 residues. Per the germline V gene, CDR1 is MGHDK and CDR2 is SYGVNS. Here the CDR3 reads CASSEWGAETQYF.

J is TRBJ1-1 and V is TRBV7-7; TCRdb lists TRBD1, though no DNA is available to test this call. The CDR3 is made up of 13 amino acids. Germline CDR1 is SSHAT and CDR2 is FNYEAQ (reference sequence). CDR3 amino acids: CASSPLLGSEAFF.

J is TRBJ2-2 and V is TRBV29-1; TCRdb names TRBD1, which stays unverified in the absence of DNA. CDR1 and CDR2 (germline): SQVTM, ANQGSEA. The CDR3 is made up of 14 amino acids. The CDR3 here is CSADWQGNTGELFF.

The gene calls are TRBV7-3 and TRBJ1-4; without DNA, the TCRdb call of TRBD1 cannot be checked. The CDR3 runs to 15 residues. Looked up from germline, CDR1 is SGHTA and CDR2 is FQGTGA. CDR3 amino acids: CASSLTGGIQEKLFF.

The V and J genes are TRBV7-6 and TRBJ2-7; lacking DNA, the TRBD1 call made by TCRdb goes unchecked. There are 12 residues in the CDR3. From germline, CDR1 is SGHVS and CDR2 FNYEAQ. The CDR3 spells CASSGGHYEQYF.

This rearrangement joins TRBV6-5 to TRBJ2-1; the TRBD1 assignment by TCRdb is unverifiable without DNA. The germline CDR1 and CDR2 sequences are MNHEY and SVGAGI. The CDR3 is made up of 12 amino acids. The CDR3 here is CASSSLQGKQFF.

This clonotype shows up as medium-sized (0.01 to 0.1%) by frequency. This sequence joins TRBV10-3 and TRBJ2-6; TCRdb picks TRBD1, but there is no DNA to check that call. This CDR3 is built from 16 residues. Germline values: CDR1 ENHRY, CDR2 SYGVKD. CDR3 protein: CAISESEGSGANVLTF.

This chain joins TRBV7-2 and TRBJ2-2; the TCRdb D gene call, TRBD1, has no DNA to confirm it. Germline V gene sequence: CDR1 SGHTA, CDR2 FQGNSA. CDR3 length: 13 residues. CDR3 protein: CASSTVPGGELFF.

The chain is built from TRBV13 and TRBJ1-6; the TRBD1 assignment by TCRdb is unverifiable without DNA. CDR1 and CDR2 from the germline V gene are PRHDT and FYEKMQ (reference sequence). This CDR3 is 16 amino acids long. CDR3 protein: CASSKRGQNYNSPLHF.

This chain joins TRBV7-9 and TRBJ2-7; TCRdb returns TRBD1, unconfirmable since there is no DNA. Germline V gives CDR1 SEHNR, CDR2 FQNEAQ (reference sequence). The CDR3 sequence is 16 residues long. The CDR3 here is CASRGPRDGFAYEQYF.

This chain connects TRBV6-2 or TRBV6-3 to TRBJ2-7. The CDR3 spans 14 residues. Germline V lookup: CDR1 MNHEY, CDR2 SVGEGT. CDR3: CASSYELGSYEQYF.

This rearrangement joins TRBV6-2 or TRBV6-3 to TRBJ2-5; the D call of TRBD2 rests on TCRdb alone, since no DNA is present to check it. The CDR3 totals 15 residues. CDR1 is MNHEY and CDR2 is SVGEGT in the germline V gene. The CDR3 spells CASSYSSEGGETQYF.

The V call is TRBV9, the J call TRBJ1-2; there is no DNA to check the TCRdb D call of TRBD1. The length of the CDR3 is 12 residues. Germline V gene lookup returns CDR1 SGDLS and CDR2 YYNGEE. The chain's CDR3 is CASSTGGGGYTF.

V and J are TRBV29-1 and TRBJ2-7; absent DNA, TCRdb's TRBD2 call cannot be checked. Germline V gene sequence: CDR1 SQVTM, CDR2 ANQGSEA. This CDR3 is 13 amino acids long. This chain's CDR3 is CSVWTSGNYEQYF.

The CDR3 spells CASSPGQVNNFKETQYF. The chain links TRBV3-1 to TRBJ2-5; the D call of TRBD1 rests on TCRdb alone, since no DNA is present to check it. CDR3 length: 17 amino acids. The germline gives CDR1 LGHDT, CDR2 YNNKEL (reference sequence).

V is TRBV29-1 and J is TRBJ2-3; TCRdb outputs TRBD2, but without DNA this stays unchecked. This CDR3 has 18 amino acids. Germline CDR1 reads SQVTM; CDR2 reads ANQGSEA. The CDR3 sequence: CSVEGGVVTSGSTDTQYF.

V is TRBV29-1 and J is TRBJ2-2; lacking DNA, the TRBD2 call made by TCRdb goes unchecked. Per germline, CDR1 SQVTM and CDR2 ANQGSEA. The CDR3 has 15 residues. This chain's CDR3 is CSVETSGTNTGELFF.

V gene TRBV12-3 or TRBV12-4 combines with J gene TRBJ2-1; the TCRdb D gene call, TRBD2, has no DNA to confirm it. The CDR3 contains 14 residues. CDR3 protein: CASSPRGLINEQFF.

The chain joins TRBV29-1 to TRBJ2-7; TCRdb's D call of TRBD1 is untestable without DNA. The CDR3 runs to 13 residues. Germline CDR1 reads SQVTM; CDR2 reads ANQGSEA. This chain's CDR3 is CSVELGRGYEQYF.

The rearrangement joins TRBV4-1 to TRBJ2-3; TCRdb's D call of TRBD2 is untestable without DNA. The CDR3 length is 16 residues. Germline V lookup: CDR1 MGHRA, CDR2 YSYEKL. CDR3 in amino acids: CASSQDPRYFTDTQYF.

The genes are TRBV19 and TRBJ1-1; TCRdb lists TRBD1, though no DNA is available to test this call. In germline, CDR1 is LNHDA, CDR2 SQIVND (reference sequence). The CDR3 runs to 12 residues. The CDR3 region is CASSADRAEAFF.

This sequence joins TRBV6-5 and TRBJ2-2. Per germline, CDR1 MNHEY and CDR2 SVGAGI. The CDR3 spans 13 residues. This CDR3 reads CASSPTVTGELFF.

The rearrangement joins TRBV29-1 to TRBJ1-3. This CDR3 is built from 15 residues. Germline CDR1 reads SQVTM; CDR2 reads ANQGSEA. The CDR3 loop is CSVGGEVNSGNTIYF.

The CDR3 here is CASSEDRVTDTQYF. The chain combines TRBV28 with TRBJ2-3; there is no DNA to check the TCRdb D call of TRBD1. The CDR3 totals 14 residues. Germline V lookup: CDR1 MDHEN, CDR2 SYDVKM. Based on the CDR3 plus reference TRBV28 and TRBJ2-3, the full variable domain is DVKVTQSSRYLVKRTGEKVFLECVQDMDHENMFWYRQDPGLGLRLIYFSYDVKMKEKGDIPEGYSVSREKKERFSLILESASTNQTSMYLCASSEDRVTDTQYFGPGTRLTVL.